These 3 T cell receptor beta chains originate from one sample sequenced in a study of memory CD4+ T cells and cytomegalovirus serostatus. The assay was immunoSEQ multiplex PCR, and TCRdb's table has in-frame clones only and misses some. The data show 75,000 to 90,000 clones, with around 80% seen just once and less than 0.85% held by the top ten. The sort gate was single viable CD3+CD4+CD8-CD45RO+ cells for memory CD4+ T cells. The sequenced sample consisted of memory CD4+ T cells from blood. These receptors were taken from an adult in good health and CMV-seronegative.

The chain carries TRBV9 and TRBJ1-1; tentatively, D is TRBD1 (6 bases). The CDR3 consists of 14 residues. V dropped 0 bases and J dropped 7 bases, with 13 bases sitting between them. Per the germline V gene, CDR1 is SGDLS and CDR2 is YYNGEE. CDR3 amino acids: CASSVVGGGSEAFF. CDR3 bases: TGTGCCAGCAGCGTAGTCGGGGGCGGGAGTGAAGCTTTCTTT.

The chain links TRBV16 to TRBJ1-4; D may be TRBD1 (6 bases). The CDR3 extends over 15 amino acids. In germline, CDR1 is KGHSY, CDR2 FQNENV. V dropped 2 bases and J dropped 3 bases, with 10 bases sitting between them. CDR3 protein: CASSQRGAANEKLFF. The CDR3 DNA reads as TGTGCCAGCAGCCAAAGGGGGGCGGCTAATGAAAAACTGTTTTTT.

V gene TRBV19 combines with J gene TRBJ1-1; unclear D gene. Germline values: CDR1 LNHDA, CDR2 SQIVND (reference sequence). CDR3 length equals 14 residues. Trimming cost V 7 bases and J 5 bases, with 17 bases left between them. CDR3 amino acids: CASNRLGGPTEAFF. Here the CDR3 DNA reads TGTGCCAGTAACCGTTTAGGTGGTCCGACTGAAGCTTTCTTT.